This passage covers 14 T cell receptor beta chains from one sample sequenced in a study of blood T cell repertoires in COVID-19. Here immunoSEQ multiplex PCR was the method, and the copy in TCRdb shows in-frame clones only, minus some. The top ten clones hold approximately 4% of a sample with around 150,000 clones, 87% of them seen once. The sample consisted of peripheral blood. The receptors shown here come from a woman between 35 and 50 years old with acute or convalescent COVID-19.

V and J are TRBV6-5 and TRBJ2-7, with 9 bases identical to TRBD1. This CDR3 comprises 14 residues. CDR1 MNHEY and CDR2 SVGAGI come from the germline V gene. The V and J ends lost 6 bases and 1 base, in that order; junction bases with no gene match: 4. Here the CDR3 reads CASRETGGSYEQYF. CDR3 DNA: TGTGCCAGCAGGGAGACAGGGGGTTCCTACGAGCAGTACTTC.

This rearrangement joins TRBV2 to TRBJ1-5; 9 nucleotides agree with TRBD1. The CDR3 contains 15 residues. V lost 6 bases, J lost 4 bases, and 7 bases stayed unmatched. From germline, CDR1 is SNHLY and CDR2 FYNNEI. The CDR3 reads CASRQQGATNQPQHF. The CDR3 nucleotides are TGTGCCAGCAGGCAACAGGGGGCTACGAATCAGCCCCAGCATTTT.

The CDR3 nucleotides are TGTGCCAGCAGTACCCGGGACAGGAGGAACACTGAAGCTTTCTTT. This encodes CASSTRDRRNTEAFF. V usage is TRBV6-2 or TRBV6-3 and J usage is TRBJ1-1; 8 bases map to TRBD1. CDR1 is MNHEY and CDR2 is SVGEGT in the germline V gene. The V and J ends lost 5 bases and 1 base, in that order; junction bases with no gene match: 6. This CDR3 has 15 residues.

The chain has TRBV30 and TRBJ1-1; D gene unclear. This CDR3 contains 13 residues. In germline, CDR1 is GTSNPN, CDR2 SVGIG (reference sequence). Trimming took off 0 bases at V and 6 bases at J, with 11 bases between the two ends. The CDR3 protein is CAWSVAGRAEAFF. For the CDR3, the DNA is TGTGCCTGGAGTGTAGCCGGGAGGGCTGAAGCTTTCTTT.

This chain connects TRBV7-9 to TRBJ1-4; D remains ambiguous. The ends were cut back, 3 bases at V and 14 bases at J, with 13 bases in the middle. CDR3 length: 12 residues. CDR1 is SEHNR, CDR2 FQNEAQ, per germline (reference sequence). DNA of the CDR3: TGTGCCAGCAGCTTCGAACGAGGGTACCTGTTTTTT. This codes for CASSFERGYLFF.

This chain uses TRBV19 with TRBJ2-2; 10 bases align to TRBD1. CDR3 length equals 16 residues. The germline V gene encodes CDR1 LNHDA and CDR2 SQIVND (reference sequence). V gave up 7 bases and J gave up 7 bases; unmatched junction bases: 12. In DNA, the CDR3 is TGTGCCAGTAAAGGGACAGGGGCTTTAATCGTCGGGGAGCTGTTTTTT. Translated, it gives CASKGTGALIVGELFF.

This rearrangement joins TRBV7-2 to TRBJ1-2; no clear D. V lost 3 bases and J 4 bases, leaving 6 bases between the germline ends. CDR3 size: 12 residues. In germline, CDR1 is SGHTA, CDR2 FQGNSA. This CDR3 reads CASSLRVYGYTF. In DNA, the CDR3 is TGTGCCAGCAGCTTGAGGGTCTATGGCTACACCTTC.

This clone was counted once. CDR3 loop: CASSFTPREREDYGYTF. Written as DNA, the CDR3 is TGCGCCAGCAGCTTTACCCCCAGGGAAAGGGAGGACTATGGCTACACCTTC. The chain combines TRBV5-1 with TRBJ1-2, with D possibly being TRBD1 (5 bases). Per germline, CDR1 SGHRS and CDR2 YFSETQ. The CDR3 is made up of 17 amino acids. V lost 2 bases to trimming and J lost 3 bases, with 20 bases between them.

The chain couples TRBV19 to TRBJ2-7; 8 bases fit TRBD1. Trimming at V came to 1 base and at J to 2 bases, leaving 4 bases not matched to a gene. Germline CDR1 LNHDA, CDR2 SQIVND (reference sequence). The CDR3 sequence is 15 residues long. The CDR3 coding sequence is TGTGCCAGTAGTATAGGTGGGACAGGAGCCTACGAGCAGTACTTC. Its translation is CASSIGGTGAYEQYF.

This clone has a single count. The genes are TRBV4-3 and TRBJ1-3; no reliable D call. V lost 0 bases and J 0 bases, leaving 9 bases between the germline ends. Germline V lookup: CDR1 LGHNA, CDR2 YSLEER. This CDR3 is built from 16 residues. DNA of the CDR3: TGCGCCAGCAGCCAAGATGCGGCAGCCTCTGGAAACACCATATATTTT. Translation: CASSQDAAASGNTIYF.

The chain recombines TRBV11-2 with TRBJ2-7, with 14 bases that match TRBD2. Germline values: CDR1 SGHAT, CDR2 FQNNGV. Losses at the gene ends were 5 bases for V and 3 bases for J; bases not matched to a gene: 3. There are 15 residues in the CDR3. The CDR3 DNA reads TGTGCCAGCAGCCTCGGACTAGCGGGAGGCTACGAGCAGTACTTC. Its protein product is CASSLGLAGGYEQYF.

Only a few counts were recorded for this clone. This chain connects TRBV15 to TRBJ1-5, with D hard to call. The germline V and J ends were trimmed by 4 bases and 0 bases, with 10 bases remaining between them. CDR3 length: 15 amino acids. Germline-derived CDR1 and CDR2 are LNHNV and YYDKDF (reference sequence). In DNA, the CDR3 is TGTGCCACCAGCAACACTGACAATAGCAATCAGCCCCAGCATTTT. The encoded protein is CATSNTDNSNQPQHF.

The CDR3 DNA reads as TGTGCCAGCTCACCTGGACTAGCGGGAAGTTCAGATACGCAGTATTTT. Protein sequence: CASSPGLAGSSDTQYF. The rearrangement uses TRBV18 and TRBJ2-3; TRBD2 agrees at 12 bases. Germline-derived CDR1 and CDR2 are KGHSH and LQKENI. The ends lost 3 bases at V and 4 bases at J; junction bases unmatched: 5. This CDR3 contains 16 residues. The whole variable domain, remainder taken from reference TRBV18 and TRBJ2-3, is NAGVMQNPRHLVRRRGQEARLRCSPMKGHSHVYWYRQLPEEGLKFMVYLQKENIIDESGMPKERFSAEFPKEGPSILRIQQVVRGDSAAYFCASSPGLAGSSDTQYFGPGTRLTVL.

The chain is built from TRBV7-2 and TRBJ1-2, with TRBD1 identical over 8 bases. J was trimmed by 2 bases and V by 5 bases; bases with no gene match: 4. CDR1 is SGHTA, CDR2 FQGNSA, per germline. CDR3 length: 14 residues. CDR3: CASSPGQGNYGYTF. CDR3 nucleotide sequence: TGTGCCAGCAGCCCCGGACAGGGAAACTATGGCTACACCTTC. Full variable domain (rest looked up from reference TRBV7-2 and TRBJ1-2): GAGVSQSPSNKVTEKGKDVELRCDPISGHTALYWYRQSLGQGLEFLIYFQGNSAPDKSGLPSDRFSAERTGGSVSTLTIQRTQQEDSAVYLCASSPGQGNYGYTFGSGTRLTVV.